This T cell receptor beta chain emerged from a study of T cells in Graves' hyperthyroidism and ophthalmopathy. Germline lookup yields CDR1 SNHLY and CDR2 FYNNEI. The CDR3 extends over 13 amino acids. When hyperthyroidism was first diagnosed, the blood sample was taken, preceding any ophthalmopathy symptoms. This clonotype was detected only a few times. A much larger clone is a single base away; this may be a read error. TCR beta CDR3 sequences were amplified from RNA transcripts. The study used the HTBI primer set for a first-round RT-PCR of the TCR CDR3. TCRdb reprocessed the multiplex PCR reads via MiXCR and lists one record per CDR3 protein. The sample holds fewer than 450,000 distinct CDR3 sequences, about 15% seen once.

This sequence was found in a woman between 25 and 40 years old with Graves' hyperthyroidism that later progressed to Graves' ophthalmopathy. The sequenced sample was blood. The chain carries TRBV2 and TRBJ1-1, with TRBD1 matching over 7 bases. The DNA for the CDR3 is TGTGCCGGCAGTGACAGGGAGGGGTCTGAAGCTTTCTTT. Translation gives CAGSDREGSEAFF.